These 28 T cell receptor beta chains came from one sample sequenced in a study of blood T cell repertoires in COVID-19. The assay was immunoSEQ multiplex PCR, and TCRdb's table has in-frame clones only and misses some. The sample yields some 190,000 clones, 80% seen once. Sequenced input: PBMCs or T cells enriched from blood (not recorded which). The receptor set was obtained from a man aged 30-40 years with acute COVID-19.

J is TRBJ2-5 and V is TRBV6-5, with TRBD2 identical over 11 bases. The germline V gene has CDR1 MNHEY and CDR2 SVGAGI. Unmatched junction bases numbered 7, after V lost 5 bases and J lost 5 bases. This CDR3 has 15 amino acids. The CDR3 region is CASSRFSGRGETQYF. The CDR3 nucleotides are TGTGCCAGCAGTAGATTTAGCGGGAGGGGGGAGACCCAGTACTTC.

The CDR3 region is CASKWTGGGYTF. The CDR3 DNA is TGTGCCAGCAAGTGGACAGGGGGTGGCTACACCTTC. The chain uses TRBV27 and TRBJ1-2; 10 bases align to TRBD1. CDR1 and CDR2 (germline): MNHEY, SMNVEV (reference sequence). V shed 7 bases and J 7 bases; nucleotides not matched to a gene: 3. CDR3 length: 12 residues.

This clone turned up a few times. This chain connects TRBV14 to TRBJ1-6; D remains ambiguous. CDR1 is SGHDN and CDR2 is FVKESK in the germline V gene. V was cut by 3 bases and J by 6 bases, with 12 bases left in between. The CDR3 is 15 residues long. The CDR3 region has the DNA TGTGCCAGCAGCCAGGAGATGGCCTCTAATTCACCCCTCCACTTT. Protein product: CASSQEMASNSPLHF.

The chain recombines TRBV12-3 or TRBV12-4 with TRBJ1-1; a possible D gene is TRBD1 (5 bases). Trimming left V 7 bases short and J 9 bases short, with 18 bases between. This CDR3 has 13 amino acids. Here the CDR3 DNA reads TGTGCCAGCATCTCTTTTGGGGTGGGGCAAGCTTTCTTT. This gives the protein CASISFGVGQAFF.

The V gene is TRBV6-5, the J gene TRBJ2-7; no reliable D call. V lost 6 bases, J lost 2 bases, and 14 bases lay in between. CDR1 is MNHEY, CDR2 SVGAGI, per germline. This CDR3 has 14 amino acids. CDR3 in amino acids: CASSPTVTPYEQYF. The CDR3 bases are TGTGCCAGCAGCCCAACAGTTACTCCCTACGAGCAGTACTTC.

The chain recombines TRBV14 with TRBJ1-6, with 8 bases fitting TRBD1. V shed 0 bases and J 10 bases; nucleotides not matched to a gene: 8. The CDR3 is 16 residues long. CDR1 is SGHDN, CDR2 FVKESK, per germline. The CDR3 DNA sequence: TGTGCCAGCAGCCAAGATCACGGACAGGGTAACTCACCCCTCCACTTT. As protein: CASSQDHGQGNSPLHF.

V gene TRBV11-2 combines with J gene TRBJ2-1; 11 bases are shared with TRBD2. Germline CDR1 SGHAT, CDR2 FQNNGV. V lost 1 base to trimming and J lost 4 bases; unmatched junction nucleotides: 3. This CDR3 comprises 16 residues. CDR3 sequence reads: CASSLAGTSGYNEQFF. For the CDR3, the DNA is TGTGCCAGCAGCTTAGCGGGGACTAGCGGATACAATGAGCAGTTCTTC.

The chain has TRBV5-1 and TRBJ2-1; a weak D match, TRBD1 (5 bases). The CDR3 is 12 residues long. V lost 0 bases and J 10 bases, leaving 8 bases between the germline ends. CDR1 and CDR2 from the germline V gene are SGHRS and YFSETQ. Here the CDR3 reads CASSLGGLEQFF. CDR3 bases: TGCGCCAGCAGCTTGGGGGGCTTAGAGCAGTTCTTC.

The chain recombines TRBV7-7 with TRBJ1-1; 11 bases align to TRBD1. The CDR3 loop spans 12 amino acids. Germline V CDR1 and CDR2: SSHAT, FNYEAQ (reference sequence). V lost 4 bases, J lost 11 bases, and 3 bases stayed unmatched. For the CDR3, the DNA is TGTGCCAGCAGCTCGGGACAGGGGGAGGCTTTCTTT. Protein: CASSSGQGEAFF.

The CDR3 protein is CASSDEENEQFF. CDR3 DNA sequence: TGTGCCAGCAGTGATGAGGAGAATGAGCAGTTCTTC. The chain recombines TRBV2 with TRBJ2-1; D is unclear. The V gene lost 3 bases and the J gene lost 7 bases, with 7 bases spanning the gap. Germline CDR1 and CDR2: SNHLY and FYNNEI. CDR3 length equals 12 residues.

J is TRBJ1-2 and V is TRBV7-3; D possibly corresponds to TRBD1 (5 bases). CDR1 and CDR2 from the germline V gene are SGHTA and FQGTGA. This CDR3 has 13 residues. Trimming took 3 bases from V and 1 from J, leaving 6 bases between them. Written as DNA, the CDR3 is TGTGCCAGCAGCTTCGGGGGTAACTATGGCTACACCTTC. It translates to CASSFGGNYGYTF. Looking up the rest from reference TRBV7-3 and TRBJ1-2 gives the full variable domain: GAGVSQTPSNKVTEKGKYVELRCDPISGHTALYWYRQSLGQGPEFLIYFQGTGAADDSGLPNDRFFAVRPEGSVSTLKIQRTERGDSAVYLCASSFGGNYGYTFGSGTRLTVV.

The chain recombines TRBV7-2 with TRBJ1-5, with D unresolved. In germline, CDR1 is SGHTA, CDR2 FQGNSA. The CDR3 runs 14 residues. V gave up 3 bases and J gave up 6 bases, with 12 bases separating them. In DNA, the CDR3 is TGTGCCAGCAGCTTTAGTGCGTTTTCTCAGCCCCAGCATTTT. This codes for CASSFSAFSQPQHF.

The chain has TRBV4-1 and TRBJ2-7; D unresolved. The CDR3 runs to 13 residues. V shed 1 base and J shed 1 base, with 5 bases lying between them. Germline CDR1 and CDR2: MGHRA and YSYEKL. CDR3 in amino acids: CASSQVESYEQYF. The CDR3 region has the DNA TGCGCCAGCAGCCAAGTCGAGTCCTACGAGCAGTACTTC.

This chain connects TRBV28 to TRBJ1-1; TRBD1 agrees at 8 bases. Trimming removed 8 bases from V and 1 base from J; junction bases left unmatched: 6. The CDR3 totals 14 residues. Germline values: CDR1 MDHEN, CDR2 SYDVKM. The CDR3, as DNA: TGTGCCAGCGCCGCCGGGACAGGGAACACTGAAGCTTTCTTT. Its protein is CASAAGTGNTEAFF. Combining the CDR3 with reference TRBV28 and TRBJ1-1 gives the whole variable domain DVKVTQSSRYLVKRTGEKVFLECVQDMDHENMFWYRQDPGLGLRLIYFSYDVKMKEKGDIPEGYSVSREKKERFSLILESASTNQTSMYLCASAAGTGNTEAFFGQGTRLTVV.

The rearrangement links TRBV10-3 to TRBJ1-1; 9 bases align to TRBD1. The J segment lost 3 bases and the V segment lost 5 bases, leaving 4 bases of the junction unmatched. Germline CDR1 is ENHRY and CDR2 is SYGVKD. The CDR3 length is 14 residues. The CDR3 spells CAISRDRADTEAFF. The CDR3 nucleotides read TGTGCCATCAGTCGGGACAGGGCGGACACTGAAGCTTTCTTT.

This clone was detected only once. V is TRBV9 and J is TRBJ2-5; TRBD2 matches at 10 bases. The CDR3 has 18 residues. Germline CDR1 SGDLS, CDR2 YYNGEE. The V segment lost 5 bases and the J segment 5 bases; nucleotides outside the gene matches: 18. In DNA, the CDR3 is TGTGCCAGCAGTGCAGTTGGAGCGGGGGGGCTGCAGTCGGAGACCCAGTACTTC. This translates into CASSAVGAGGLQSETQYF.

The J gene is TRBJ1-2, the V gene TRBV2, with D perhaps matching TRBD1 (5 bases). The CDR3 consists of 11 residues. Per the germline V gene, CDR1 is SNHLY and CDR2 is FYNNEI. The ends were cut back, 1 base at V and 8 bases at J, with 5 bases in the middle. The CDR3 region is CASSEGGGYTF. CDR3 sequence (DNA): TGTGCCAGCAGTGAAGGGGGCGGCTACACCTTC.

The J gene is TRBJ2-1, the V gene TRBV10-3; D might be TRBD1 (6 bases). CDR3 length: 14 residues. Germline V lookup: CDR1 ENHRY, CDR2 SYGVKD. Trimming shortened V by 3 bases and J by 5 bases, and 11 bases separated the two germline ends. In nucleotides, the CDR3 is TGTGCCATCAGTGACTCCACAGGGAACAATGAGCAGTTCTTC. The encoded protein is CAISDSTGNNEQFF.

Only one count was recorded for this clone. This rearrangement joins TRBV6-5 to TRBJ2-7; no clear D. Trimming left V 4 bases short and J 3 bases short, with 13 bases between. Germline CDR1 and CDR2: MNHEY and SVGAGI. The length of the CDR3 is 14 residues. The CDR3: CASSSTLSGYEQYF. The DNA of the CDR3 is TGTGCCAGCAGTTCCACGTTGTCCGGCTACGAGCAGTACTTC.

This chain links TRBV5-5 with TRBJ1-2; tentative D call: TRBD1 (5 bases). The CDR3 contains 14 residues. Germline CDR1 reads SGHKS; CDR2 reads YYEKEE (reference sequence). V lost 6 bases to trimming and J lost 4 bases, with 16 bases between them. The CDR3 region is CASTPGDLFYGYTF. The CDR3, as DNA: TGTGCCAGCACCCCGGGGGACCTGTTCTATGGCTACACCTTC.

This clone was detected only a few times. This chain joins TRBV27 and TRBJ2-1, with TRBD2 identical over 7 bases. V shed 5 bases and J 3 bases; nucleotides not matched to a gene: 13. The CDR3 is 17 amino acids. Germline values: CDR1 MNHEY, CDR2 SMNVEV (reference sequence). The CDR3 is CASSPRGTGGIYNEQFF. The DNA for the CDR3 is TGTGCCAGCAGTCCCCGAGGGACGGGGGGAATCTACAATGAGCAGTTCTTC.

Notes on this clone: The sample has other DNA sequences that encode this CDR3 too. The J gene is TRBJ1-5, the V gene TRBV7-3, with a tentative D call TRBD1 (6 bases). The CDR3 totals 15 residues. Germline lookup yields CDR1 SGHTA and CDR2 FQGTGA. V was clipped by 5 bases and J by 1 base, with 12 bases between them. The CDR3 sequence: CASSPTGGSNQPQHF. DNA of the CDR3: TGTGCCAGCAGCCCGACAGGTGGGAGCAATCAGCCCCAGCATTTT.

V and J are TRBV23-1 and TRBJ2-7, with D perhaps TRBD1 (5 bases). TRBV23-1 is an ORF; its function is uncertain. V was clipped by 5 bases and J by 3 bases, with 5 bases between them. This CDR3 region has 11 residues. CDR3: CASSDSYEQYF. CDR3 coding DNA: TGCGCCAGCAGTGACAGCTACGAGCAGTACTTC.

The chain joins TRBV12-3 or TRBV12-4 to TRBJ1-2; D gene ambiguous. V dropped 6 bases and J dropped 2 bases, with 10 bases sitting between them. This CDR3 is built from 13 residues. The CDR3 bases are TGTGCCAGCAGACTTGGTTTGAACTATGGCTACACCTTC. Residues: CASRLGLNYGYTF.

The V call is TRBV11-2, the J call TRBJ2-7, with 8 bases aligning to TRBD1. V gave up 0 bases and J gave up 0 bases; unmatched junction bases: 1. The germline gives CDR1 SGHAT, CDR2 FQNNGV. The CDR3 contains 15 residues. This chain's CDR3 is CASSLEQGGSYEQYF. The CDR3, as DNA: TGTGCCAGCAGCTTAGAACAGGGGGGCTCCTACGAGCAGTACTTC.

This chain's CDR3 is CASSFGTGGAPGELFF. In DNA, the CDR3 is TGCGCCAGCAGCTTCGGGACAGGGGGCGCGCCCGGGGAGCTGTTTTTT. This chain links TRBV5-1 with TRBJ2-2; 12 bases match TRBD1. Germline CDR1 reads SGHRS; CDR2 reads YFSETQ. This CDR3 has 16 residues. The J segment lost 6 bases and the V segment lost 2 bases, leaving 5 bases of the junction unmatched.

The genes are TRBV20-1 and TRBJ1-1, with D unresolved. Between the trimmed V and J ends, which lost 3 bases and 10 bases, there was a span of 12 bases. Per germline, CDR1 DFQATT and CDR2 SNEGSKA (reference sequence). The CDR3 is 11 residues long. In DNA form, the CDR3 reads TGCAGTGCTAGCTTGAGGGATGTAGCTTTCTTT. It translates to CSASLRDVAFF.

The CDR3: CASSIVGGGSDTQYF. DNA of the CDR3: TGTGCCAGTAGTATAGTTGGGGGGGGCTCAGATACGCAGTATTTT. The chain employs TRBV19 and TRBJ2-3; weak D call: TRBD2 (7 bases). Per germline, CDR1 LNHDA and CDR2 SQIVND (reference sequence). The CDR3 contains 15 residues. V lost 1 base to trimming and J lost 4 bases, with 12 bases between them. The variable domain in full, completed from reference TRBV19 and TRBJ2-3, reads DGGITQSPKYLFRKEGQNVTLSCEQNLNHDAMYWYRQDPGQGLRLIYYSQIVNDFQKGDIAEGYSVSREKKESFPLTVTSAQKNPTAFYLCASSIVGGGSDTQYFGPGTRLTVL.